What follows are 11 T cell receptor beta chains derived from one specimen sequenced in a study of early T cells in non-severe SARS-CoV-2 infection. MiXCR, run by TCRdb on the 5' RACE reads, gives a single entry per CDR3 protein. The repertoire includes roughly 20,000 distinct CDR3 sequences, under 4.5% of them detected once, and roughly 1.5% sits in the top ten. The sequencing sample was made of whole blood. The receptors were gathered from an adult who was a healthcare worker with PCR-confirmed SARS-CoV-2 infection or an uninfected control (not recorded which).

About this clonotype: A clone one base away is much larger, so this may be a read error. The CDR3 DNA follows: TGTGCCAGCAGGCGGACGACAGGGAACACTGAAGCTTTATTT. Protein sequence: CASRRTTGNTEALF. V is TRBV12-3 or TRBV12-4 and J is TRBJ1-1; 7 bases agree with TRBD1. This CDR3 has 14 residues.

This clonotype has at least ten counts. The chain joins TRBV7-6 to TRBJ2-1; 11 bases are a match to TRBD2. V lost 5 bases, J lost 7 bases, and 10 bases stayed unmatched. Germline lookup yields CDR1 SGHVS and CDR2 FNYEAQ. The CDR3 spans 16 residues. CDR3 in amino acids: CASSPLLAGDLNEQFF. DNA for the CDR3: TGTGCCAGCAGCCCTCTACTAGCGGGGGATCTAAATGAGCAGTTCTTC.

The sample holds a few counts of this clonotype. This chain joins TRBV7-2 and TRBJ1-2; D unclear. The germline CDR1 and CDR2 sequences are SGHTA and FQGNSA. The CDR3 contains 13 residues. Trimming took off 1 base at V and 8 bases at J, with 11 bases between the two ends. CDR3 residues: CASSLVTTVGYTF. The CDR3 coding sequence is TGTGCCAGCAGCTTAGTAACCACCGTGGGCTACACCTTC.

This clonotype was seen more than once but under ten times. The chain has TRBV30 and TRBJ2-2, with 9 bases matching TRBD2. CDR1 and CDR2 from the germline V gene are GTSNPN and SVGIG (reference sequence). Unmatched junction bases numbered 3, after V lost 4 bases and J lost 6 bases. The CDR3 runs 13 residues. The chain's CDR3 is CAWILAGSGELFF. CDR3 nucleotides: TGTGCCTGGATTCTAGCGGGGTCCGGGGAGCTGTTTTTT.

This clonotype counts as medium-sized. This chain joins TRBV7-2 and TRBJ2-1; either TRBD1 or TRBD2 may supply D (5 bases each). Germline-derived CDR1 and CDR2 are SGHTA and FQGNSA. V was clipped by 5 bases and J by 12 bases, with 23 bases between them. The CDR3 runs to 15 residues. The CDR3 loop reads CASSKHSGPPAAQFF. CDR3 nucleotides: TGTGCCAGCAGCAAACATTCGGGACCTCCGGCGGCGCAGTTCTTC.

CDR3 in amino acids: CAIRGLGGNTDTQYF. The CDR3 DNA follows: TGTGCCATCAGGGGTCTAGGGGGAAACACAGATACGCAGTATTTT. This chain links TRBV10-3 with TRBJ2-3, with D perhaps matching TRBD1 (6 bases). Germline values: CDR1 ENHRY, CDR2 SYGVKD. This CDR3 has 15 residues. Trimming left V 6 bases short and J 2 bases short, with 15 bases between.

The V and J genes are TRBV7-6 and TRBJ2-1, with a possible D match to TRBD2 (6 bases). The CDR3 runs 13 residues. V lost 4 bases to trimming and J lost 4 bases, with 8 bases between them. From germline, CDR1 is SGHVS and CDR2 FNYEAQ. As DNA, the CDR3 is TGTGCCAGCAGCTGGGGGGTATACAATGAGCAGTTCTTC. Protein sequence: CASSWGVYNEQFF.

This clonotype was counted many times. The genes are TRBV12-3 or TRBV12-4 and TRBJ1-4, with D possibly matching TRBD1 (5 bases). Trimming took 2 bases from V and 10 from J, leaving 17 bases between them. This CDR3 is 15 amino acids long. The CDR3 DNA reads as TGTGCCAGCAGTTTAAGCAGGGATCGAGTGGGAAAACTGTTTTTT. This gives the protein CASSLSRDRVGKLFF.

V usage is TRBV20-1 and J usage is TRBJ1-1, with TRBD1 as a possible D gene (5 bases). CDR1 DFQATT and CDR2 SNEGSKA come from the germline V gene (reference sequence). The CDR3 is made up of 12 amino acids. V lost 5 bases and J lost 0, with 7 bases in between. The CDR3 loop reads CSAWGLNTEAFF. As DNA, the CDR3 is TGCAGTGCTTGGGGCCTGAACACTGAAGCTTTCTTT.

This clonotype was detected ten times or more. The rearrangement joins TRBV7-2 to TRBJ2-5; D ambiguous. V dropped 5 bases and J dropped 8 bases, with 12 bases sitting between them. Germline V CDR1 and CDR2: SGHTA, FQGNSA. The length of the CDR3 is 12 residues. The CDR3 DNA reads as TGTGCCAGCAGCCCGGCACTGGGTACCCAGTACTTC. Translation: CASSPALGTQYF.

This clonotype has just a few counts. The chain carries TRBV18 and TRBJ2-3; D possibly corresponds to TRBD1 (6 bases). The CDR3 sequence is 16 residues long. V lost 3 bases, J lost 0 bases, and 13 bases lay in between. The V gene's germline CDR1 is KGHSH and CDR2 LQKENI. The CDR3 region is CASSPMDRSSTDTQYF. In DNA, the CDR3 is TGTGCCAGCTCACCTATGGACAGATCTAGCACAGATACGCAGTATTTT.